This T cell receptor (beta chain) was identified in a study of immune aging and cytomegalovirus after organ transplant listed by TCRdb under 2021. For context, the study as a whole: Three-drug immunosuppression with prednisone, tacrolimus, and mycophenolate was given to all transplant recipients.

Taken with the paper, the label for time point translates to: five sample-tagged time points from pre-transplant (day -1) to day 368 post-transplant, pooled. Thawed PBMC were stimulated for around twelve hours with a CMV IE-1 overlapping peptide library without transport inhibitors. After being thawed and rested overnight, the cells were stimulated in R10 medium along with CD28/CD49d costimulation. The IE-1 peptide library was made up of 15-amino-acid peptides with 11-amino-acid overlaps. Samples from each time point were barcoded using BD Single-Cell Multiplexing Kit Sample Tags, then pooled and stained with oligo-conjugated anti-CD45RA and sorting antibodies. A BD FACSAria III was used to sort CMV-responsive CD8+CD137+ and CD4+CD154+ T cells at 4-way purity. Blood was drawn into EDTA vacutainers and was processed by Ficoll gradient within 1-24 hours. To prepare the library, single-cell sequencing was applied. TCRdb shows the sequencer as Illumina NovaSeq 6000. For cell capture and library preparation, the team used the BD Rhapsody Targeted mRNA and AbSeq Reagent Kit in a microwell format. The libraries included TCR, sample tags, AbSeq, and targeted mRNA drawn from the Human T-Cell Expression Panel together with custom TOX and TOX2 primers. Libraries were sequenced on an Illumina NovaSeq. For the original study's pipeline: The analysis covered 10,000 to 13,000 cells in total, of which 7076 were CD8 T cells and about 4,500 were CD8 T cells with an identifiable TCR CDR3. Raw data were processed with the BD Rhapsody Targeted Analysis Pipeline with V(D)J processing on the Seven Bridges Genomics platform. Quality control, Sample Tag demultiplexing with Lex-BDSMK, clone identification with VDJ Explorer, and Seurat clustering were all done in SeqGeq 1.6.0. Clones comprising <1% of CD8 T cells were considered non-expanded; clones comprising >2.5% of the sample were considered clonal expansions. TCRdb trimmed the raw reads at Q25, called clones with MiXCR and kept productive beta chains. Identical CDR3 proteins give one entry, which carries the most common genes and DNA. These V and J calls derive from TCRdb rather than the authors' analysis. This sample lists about 20,000 distinct CDR3 sequences; roughly 36% were detected once. Together, the top ten hold 20% to 25% of the sample.

The V and J ends are trimmed by 8 bases and 3 bases, leaving 8 bases between them. Taken from the germline V gene, the CDR1 and CDR2 loops are ENHRY and SYGVKD. The CDR3 has 12 amino acids, counting the end cysteine and phenylalanine. Only the CDR3 region is kept as DNA, spanning 36 bases read in frame from base 1. Findings and caveats that apply to the study as a whole: Following viremia, aged-phenotype cells rose post-transplant in clones of any size, with the rise occurring earlier in large clones (days 200-264) than in small clones. Since the sequencing data did not include a CD57 measurement, a conservative gene-based definition of aging was used in its place. Large clones contained a bigger proportion of TEMRA cells, and over time the seven largest clones (around 1,800 cells) picked up aged and TEMRA cells and lost TCM cells.

For this clonotype: It has no known antigen specificity. No much larger clone exists at a distance of one base, and base qualities are not known.

The origin of this receptor is a female donor who had a heart transplant and CMV viremia. The starting material was CMV peptide-activated CD4+ and CD8+ T cells sorted from blood, obtained at five time points, pooled. Explained via the paper, the cell subset or site label denotes: sorted CD8+CD137+ and CD4+CD154+ T cells after about 12 h CMV IE-1 peptide stimulation. The sequence links TRBV10-3 to TRBJ1-5; no D gene is confidently identified. In nucleotides, the sequence is TGTGCCATCTCCCCATCCAATCAGCCCCAGCATTTT. This translates into CAISPSNQPQHF.